These T cell receptor beta chains were read from a single sample in a study of early T cells in non-severe SARS-CoV-2 infection. TCRdb fed the 5' RACE reads into MiXCR, producing one record per CDR3 protein. The sample has around 50,000 distinct CDR3 sequences, roughly 6.5% seen once; the top ten hold over 3.5%. Sequencing used whole blood. These receptors were collected from an adult who was a healthcare worker with PCR-confirmed SARS-CoV-2 infection or an uninfected control (not recorded which). CDR3s leave out the opening cysteine and the closing phenylalanine or tryptophan.

j_call | v_call | cdr3_aa
TRBJ1-2 | TRBV7-9 | ASSLGQGFDYGYT
TRBJ2-1 | TRBV6-5 | ASRIIPSSYNEQS
TRBJ2-1 | TRBV20-1 | SARETGLNEQF
TRBJ2-1 | TRBV5-1 | ASSMGQQRGEQF
TRBJ1-3 | TRBV18 | ASSQAPDSSGNTIY
TRBJ2-2 | TRBV6-5 | ASSPPGHPNTGELF
TRBJ2-7 | TRBV6-2/TRBV6-3 | ASRPRVSGLYEQY
TRBJ2-7 | TRBV27 | ASSTGHPYEQY
TRBJ1-4 | TRBV5-1 | ANTNEGGIREKLF
TRBJ2-7 | TRBV7-6 | ASSLAGTVESYEQY
TRBJ1-1 | TRBV28 | ASSLGTKLYTEAF
TRBJ2-1 | TRBV7-9 | ASSLAANEQF
TRBJ2-1 | TRBV5-4 | ASSSGGAGLNEQF
TRBJ2-5 | TRBV2 | ASSDWAGLETQY
TRBJ1-5 | TRBV5-1 | ASSWGTGQGFGNQPQH